This TCR beta chain was recovered during a study of glioma-infiltrating T cells. Amplification of TCR alpha and beta CDR3 regions from RNA used iRepertoire nested multiplex PCR. Each CDR3 protein is one row after TCRdb ran MiXCR on the multiplex PCR reads. Of 300,000 to 450,000 distinct CDR3 sequences listed, 41% are singletons. Sequenced material: glioma tissue, nonneoplastic brain tissue, or PBMCs (not recorded which). This TCR was recovered from a human donor with low-grade glioma or glioblastoma, undergoing nonglioma brain surgery, or in good health (not recorded which).

CDR3: CASRSGWGPDTQYF. Here the CDR3 DNA reads TGTGCCAGCAGATCCGGCTGGGGACCAGATACGCAGTATTTT. The genes are TRBV7-2 and TRBJ2-3, with D possibly called TRBD1 or TRBD2 (5 bases each). The CDR3 has 14 amino acids. V was shortened by 6 bases and J by 4 bases, with 14 bases between the two germline ends. The germline CDR1 and CDR2 sequences are SGHTA and FQGNSA.